These 3 T cell receptor beta chains were all obtained from the same sample, sequenced in a study of blood T cell repertoires in COVID-19. The method was immunoSEQ multiplex PCR; TCRdb's version includes in-frame clones alone and lacks a portion of them. The data hold 80,000 to 130,000 clones, with 80% to 90% observed a single time. The sample comprised PBMCs or T cells enriched from blood (not recorded which). The origin of the receptors is a woman between 45 and 60 years old who had recovered from COVID-19.

The rearrangement uses TRBV7-3 and TRBJ2-2; no definite D call. The V end lost 5 bases, the J end lost 2 bases, and 3 bases lay between the germline ends. The CDR3 is 12 residues long. Germline V gene data show CDR1 as SGHTA and CDR2 as FQGTGA. CDR3 residues: CASSPNTGELFF. As DNA, the CDR3 is TGTGCCAGCAGCCCAAACACCGGGGAGCTGTTTTTT.

The V gene is TRBV3-1 (or the pseudogene TRBV3-2), the J gene TRBJ1-6, with D tentatively TRBD1 (5 bases). Deletions cut 4 bases from V and 9 bases from J, with 7 bases between. The CDR3 runs to 12 residues. Germline V gene data show CDR1 as LGHDT and CDR2 as YNNKEL (reference sequence). CDR3 in DNA: TGTGCCAGCAGCCCCGGGGGTTCACCCCTCCACTTT. This codes for CASSPGGSPLHF.

This clone was seen more than once but under ten times. This chain uses TRBV7-9 with TRBJ2-7; TRBD1 is a possible D gene (5 bases). The V and J ends lost 3 bases and 6 bases respectively, with 9 bases between them. This CDR3 is built from 12 residues. Germline CDR1 SEHNR, CDR2 FQNEAQ (reference sequence). The CDR3 sequence: CASSFDRGEQYF. As DNA, the CDR3 is TGTGCCAGCAGCTTTGACAGAGGCGAGCAGTACTTC.